This TCR beta chain was retrieved from a study of blood T cell repertoires in COVID-19. Study-level background: Donors in the United States, Italy and Spain gave samples during acute or convalescent COVID-19. T cells, B-cell-depleted T cells, or PBMCs provided the cDNA or gDNA that served as material.

The table came from immunoSEQ multiplex PCR; TCRdb's copy has only in-frame clones and leaves some out. The sample contains 55,000 to 80,000 clones, around 91% of which appear only once. This CDR3 region has 15 residues. Deletions cut 3 bases from V and 6 bases from J, with 15 bases between. CDR1 is MNHEY, CDR2 SVGAGI, per germline. This receptor was taken from a man in his forties or fifties with acute or convalescent COVID-19. The source material was peripheral blood. V gene TRBV6-5 combines with J gene TRBJ2-1; D is perhaps TRBD2 (5 bases). For the CDR3, the DNA is TGTGCCAGCAGTTATGACTCCCGCGGGTTCAATGAGCAGTTCTTC. Protein sequence: CASSYDSRGFNEQFF.